The present T cell receptor beta chain was sequenced within a study of identical twins. The germline CDR1 and CDR2 sequences are KGHDR and SFDVKD. V was shortened by 2 bases and J by 2 bases, with 7 bases between the two germline ends. This CDR3 spans 14 amino acids. The sample holds many counts of this clonotype. Its matching antigen is unknown. Findings and limits, study-wide: Not following the same donors, the study drew its conclusions from cross-sectional statistical analysis. The models gave estimates that fell short of the out-of-frame TCR alpha sharing seen in monozygotic twins.

TCRdb reanalysed the 5' RACE reads using MiXCR and keeps one entry per CDR3 protein. Of about 340,000 distinct CDR3 sequences listed, 9% to 15% are singletons. The data also belong to a second study, concerning yellow fever vaccine responses in identical twins. This second report adds: As reported, the vaccine T cell response of twins seemed partly convergent and partly personalized.

This receptor was obtained from a woman aged 18-29 years in good health. The sequencing sample was made of CD8+ T cells sorted from blood. The chain employs TRBV24-1 and TRBJ2-3, with D unresolved. The CDR3 sequence is CATSDSGSTDTQYF. The CDR3 nucleotides are TGTGCCACCAGTGATTCGGGCTCCACAGATACGCAGTATTTT.